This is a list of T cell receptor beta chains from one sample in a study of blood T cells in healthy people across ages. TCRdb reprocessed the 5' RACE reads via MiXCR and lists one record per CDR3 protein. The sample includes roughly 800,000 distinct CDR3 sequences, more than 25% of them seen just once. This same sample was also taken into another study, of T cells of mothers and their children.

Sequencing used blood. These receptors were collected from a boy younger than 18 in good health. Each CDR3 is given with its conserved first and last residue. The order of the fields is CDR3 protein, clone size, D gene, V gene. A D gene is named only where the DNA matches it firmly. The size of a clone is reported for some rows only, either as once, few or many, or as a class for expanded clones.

CDR3: CASSVQGDTDTQYF; size: many; D: NA; V: TRBV18
CDR3: CASSLVQGAEQYF; size: NA; D: TRBD1; V: TRBV28
CDR3: CASSPIGVSPDGYTF; size: few; D: NA; V: TRBV18
CDR3: CSSTTGGQAIDTQYF; size: NA; D: NA; V: TRBV29-1
CDR3: CASGLVMDPTMEPQHF; size: few; D: NA; V: TRBV12-5
CDR3: CASTKGAGGDLGTEAFF; size: NA; D: TRBD1; V: TRBV6-1
CDR3: CASSYGNTEVFF; size: NA; D: NA; V: TRBV6-6
CDR3: CASSLVWASTDTQYF; size: few; D: NA; V: TRBV7-2
CDR3: CASSLAVAGVGNERFF; size: NA; D: TRBD2; V: TRBV7-6
CDR3: CASSPIQNSGNTIYF; size: NA; D: NA; V: TRBV12-3/TRBV12-4
CDR3: CASSLVGTPETQYF; size: few; D: NA; V: TRBV7-2
CDR3: CASSITGVNYGYTF; size: NA; D: TRBD1; V: TRBV5-1
CDR3: CASSTGLAGGRLLYNEQFF; size: few; D: TRBD2; V: TRBV19
CDR3: CASSSSGGAQETQYF; size: many; D: TRBD2; V: TRBV5-1
CDR3: CASSLGSGTGVETQYF; size: NA; D: TRBD1; V: TRBV5-1
CDR3: CASSGQSGANVLTF; size: NA; D: NA; V: TRBV2
CDR3: CSGGQGAFYEQYF; size: NA; D: TRBD1; V: TRBV29-1
CDR3: CASSQLTGELFF; size: NA; D: NA; V: TRBV3-1
CDR3: CASSQRGEDIQYF; size: NA; D: NA; V: TRBV5-1
CDR3: CASSISGLHEQYF; size: NA; D: NA; V: TRBV19
CDR3: CASSLEVTGGTDTQYF; size: NA; D: NA; V: TRBV13